A single T cell receptor beta chain is shown here with its context. Antigen unknown. This entry comes from a study of OX40 agonist ivuxolimab in advanced cancers. Turning to the study itself: The dose of intravenous ivuxolimab that patients received every 2 weeks ranged from 0.01 to 10 mg/kg. Among those treated, three patients had partial responses, one with hepatocellular carcinoma and two with cutaneous melanoma.

The CDR3 covers 16 residues. CDR1 and CDR2 from the germline V gene are LGHNA and YSLEER. J lost 4 bases, V lost 3 bases, and 7 bases had no gene match. Data came from immunoSEQ multiplex PCR; TCRdb stores just in-frame clones and leaves some out. The table shows tens of thousands of clones, with 85% to 95% occurring only once. Study-wide findings and caveats: At 0.1 to 3.0 mg/kg, clonal expansion of CD4+ and CD8+ blood T cells had occurred by week 6. More expanded clones were seen, on average, in CD8+ T cells than in CD4+.

This specimen consisted of CD4+ or CD8+ T cells sorted from blood, obtained in a trial of the OX40 agonist ivuxolimab. This TCR was sampled from an adult with an advanced solid tumor such as melanoma, head and neck, liver or kidney cancer. This chain links TRBV4-3 with TRBJ2-7; 12 bases map to TRBD2. For the CDR3, the DNA is TGCGCCAGCAGCCAGGAGACTAGCGGGAGCCCATACGAGCAGTACTTC. This gives the protein CASSQETSGSPYEQYF.